One and the same sample provided the 20 T cell receptor beta chains below, sequenced in a study of cytomegalovirus exposure and HLA in healthy donors (dated by TCRdb to the late 2010s). The library was obtained by the immunoSEQ multiplex PCR assay. For the multiplex PCR, a mixture combining 60 forward primers for TCR Vbeta segments and 13 reverse primers for TCR Jbeta segments was used. TCRdb took this table from immuneACCESS and kept in-frame rearrangements with V and J called. Such tables lack part of the clones; where checked against another copy, unresolved V genes explain under half of the gap, and the rest is unexplained. This sample comprises fewer than 250,000 clones, about 74% of them detected only once. The ten largest clones represent under 2% of the sample. The sequenced sample consisted of PBMCs. The origin of the receptors is a young woman in good health and CMV-seronegative.

The rearrangement uses TRBV11-2 and TRBJ1-4; D is possibly TRBD1 (5 bases). The germline V gene has CDR1 SGHAT and CDR2 FQNNGV. The CDR3 length is 16 residues. Between the trimmed V and J ends, which lost 1 base and 15 bases, there was a span of 24 bases. The CDR3 sequence: CASSLGPRTGGGKVFF. The CDR3, as DNA: TGTGCCAGCAGCTTAGGACCTCGAACGGGCGGGGGGAAAGTGTTTTTT.

This clone was recorded only once. Its ends do not fully match the called genes, so a read error is possible. The J gene is TRBJ2-1, the V gene TRBV7-9; 12 nucleotides align to TRBD2. The CDR3 runs to 19 residues. The V gene's germline CDR1 is SEHNR and CDR2 FQNEAQ (reference sequence). CDR3 in amino acids: CASILGVASGGAAYNEQFF. The DNA for the CDR3 is TGTGCCAGCATCTTAGGCGTCGCTAGCGGGGGGGCCGCCTACAATGAGCAGTTCTTC. Full variable domain (missing parts from reference TRBV7-9 and TRBJ2-1): DTGVSQNPRHKITKRGQNVTFRCDPISEHNRLYWYRQTLGQGPEFLTYFQNEAQLEKSRLLSDRFSAERPKGSFSTLEIQRTEQGDSAMYLCASILGVASGGAAYNEQFFGPGTRLTVL.

This clone occurred once. This chain joins TRBV6-4 and TRBJ1-1; possible D gene TRBD1, 5 bases. The germline gives CDR1 MRHNA, CDR2 SNTAGT. The CDR3 contains 15 residues. V was pared by 5 bases and J by 2 bases, with 15 bases between. CDR3 DNA sequence: TGTGCCAGCAGTTACGAAGGGGCTAGAAACACTGAAGCTTTCTTT. Translated: CASSYEGARNTEAFF.

The CDR3 loop is CASSRRPEGTEAFF. As DNA, the CDR3 is TGTGCCAGTAGCCGTCGACCGGAGGGCACTGAAGCTTTCTTT. The V and J genes are TRBV19 and TRBJ1-1; D remains ambiguous. In germline, CDR1 is LNHDA, CDR2 SQIVND (reference sequence). V lost 6 bases and J 4 bases, leaving 15 bases between the germline ends. This CDR3 is 14 amino acids long.

The chain combines TRBV23-1 with TRBJ1-3; 8 nucleotides line up with TRBD1. TRBV23-1 is sorted into the ORF group, with uncertain function. This CDR3 is 15 amino acids long. J gave up 2 bases and V 7 bases, and 7 bases lay outside the gene matches. The CDR3 region has the DNA TGCGCCAGCATTGGGACAGGACGAGCTGGAAACACCATATATTTT. Amino acid sequence: CASIGTGRAGNTIYF.

Ten or more counts support this clone. The chain uses TRBV7-2 and TRBJ2-1; TRBD2 matches 13 bases. The V gene end was trimmed by 5 bases and the J gene end by 5 bases; junction bases not matched to a gene: 6. The CDR3 sequence is 16 residues long. Germline CDR1 and CDR2: SGHTA and FQGNSA. CDR3 nucleotide sequence: TGTGCCAGCAGCCCTAGGACTAGCGGGAGTGACAATGAGCAGTTCTTC. This encodes CASSPRTSGSDNEQFF.

J is TRBJ2-7 and V is TRBV6-6; D perhaps matches TRBD1 (6 bases). V lost 1 base and J 3 bases, leaving 10 bases between the germline ends. This CDR3 spans 14 amino acids. The germline V gene has CDR1 MNHNY and CDR2 SVGAGI (reference sequence). The CDR3 DNA sequence: TGTGCCAGCAGTTACTACCCAGGGGACTACGAGCAGTACTTC. Encoded protein: CASSYYPGDYEQYF.

This clone was found a few times. The chain links TRBV2 to TRBJ2-3; 8 bases line up with TRBD2. Germline V gene sequence: CDR1 SNHLY, CDR2 FYNNEI. The CDR3 extends over 15 amino acids. Trimming cost V 6 bases and J 3 bases; bases outside gene matches: 8. The CDR3 sequence is CASSKSGGTTDTQYF. In DNA, the CDR3 is TGTGCCAGCAGCAAAAGCGGGGGAACAACAGATACGCAGTATTTT.

The rearrangement uses TRBV11-3 and TRBJ1-1; no clear D gene. CDR1 is SGHNT, CDR2 YENEEA, per germline. CDR3 length: 14 amino acids. Trimming pared 8 bases from V and 5 bases from J, leaving 18 bases between. The CDR3 DNA reads TGTGCCAGCCAGATCCAACTTCACGGGACTGAAGCTTTCTTT. Protein sequence: CASQIQLHGTEAFF.

In DNA form, the CDR3 reads TGTGCCAGCAGCTTGGCAGGGACAGGATACGAGCAGTACTTC. It translates to CASSLAGTGYEQYF. The J gene is TRBJ2-7, the V gene TRBV11-2; 8 nucleotides agree with TRBD1. The V and J ends lost 3 bases and 4 bases, in that order; junction bases with no gene match: 5. This CDR3 region has 14 residues. CDR1 SGHAT and CDR2 FQNNGV come from the germline V gene.

V gene TRBV29-1 combines with J gene TRBJ2-1; D remains ambiguous. Germline CDR1 and CDR2: SQVTM and ANQGSEA. The V gene lost 2 bases and the J gene lost 1 base, with 6 bases spanning the gap. There are 13 residues in the CDR3. CDR3 sequence reads: CSVETGSYNEQFF. DNA for the CDR3: TGCAGCGTTGAAACGGGTTCCTACAATGAGCAGTTCTTC.

The chain carries TRBV2 and TRBJ2-4; possibly TRBD1 for D (6 bases). Germline CDR1 SNHLY, CDR2 FYNNEI. The CDR3 covers 12 residues. V gave up 6 bases and J gave up 3 bases, with 6 bases separating them. The CDR3 DNA follows: TGTGCCAGCAGAGGGGGCAAAAACATTCAGTACTTC. The encoded protein is CASRGGKNIQYF.

The rearrangement joins TRBV10-3 to TRBJ1-2; D not certain. V was cut by 10 bases and J by 4 bases, with 19 bases left in between. CDR1 and CDR2 from the germline V gene are ENHRY and SYGVKD. This CDR3 has 14 residues. CDR3 region: CATHRAEVLYGYTF. For the CDR3, the DNA is TGTGCCACCCACCGCGCCGAAGTTCTCTATGGCTACACCTTC.

The chain joins TRBV6-5 to TRBJ2-7; 9 bases match TRBD2. Germline V gene sequence: CDR1 MNHEY, CDR2 SVGAGI. The ends lost 4 bases at V and 5 bases at J; junction bases unmatched: 6. This CDR3 comprises 14 residues. This CDR3 is CASSLKRGAHEQYF. The CDR3 coding sequence is TGTGCCAGCAGTTTGAAGCGGGGGGCCCACGAGCAGTACTTC.

The J gene is TRBJ1-2, the V gene TRBV9, with TRBD1 identical over 9 bases. J lost 4 bases, V lost 7 bases, and 11 bases had no gene match. The V gene's germline CDR1 is SGDLS and CDR2 YYNGEE. There are 15 residues in the CDR3. CDR3 sequence: CASRRKTGGGYGYTF. As DNA, the CDR3 is TGTGCCAGCCGTAGGAAGACAGGGGGAGGCTATGGCTACACCTTC.

The chain combines TRBV5-1 with TRBJ2-3; no clear D. The CDR3 totals 13 residues. Germline V gene sequence: CDR1 SGHRS, CDR2 YFSETQ. V gave up 0 bases and J gave up 4 bases, with 6 bases separating them. The CDR3, as DNA: TGCGCCAGCAGCTTGGATCGGGCAGATACGCAGTATTTT. This sequence encodes CASSLDRADTQYF. The variable domain in full, with the rest retrieved from reference TRBV5-1 and TRBJ2-3, is KAGVTQTPRYLIKTRGQQVTLSCSPISGHRSVSWYQQTPGQGLQFLFEYFSETQRNKGNFPGRFSGRQFSNSRSEMNVSTLELGDSALYLCASSLDRADTQYFGPGTRLTVL.

The rearrangement uses TRBV7-8 and TRBJ1-2, with TRBD1 matching over 7 bases. CDR3 size: 15 residues. Losses at the gene ends were 6 bases for V and 2 bases for J; bases not matched to a gene: 9. Germline CDR1 SGHVS, CDR2 FQNEAQ. The CDR3 loop is CASRADRVGNYGYTF. In nucleotides, the CDR3 is TGTGCCAGCAGGGCAGACAGGGTCGGCAACTATGGCTACACCTTC.

This clone was observed a few times. The chain has TRBV7-9 and TRBJ1-1; D is perhaps TRBD1 (5 bases). V lost 1 base to trimming and J lost 1 base, with 7 bases between them. The length of the CDR3 is 14 residues. Germline loops: CDR1 SEHNR, CDR2 FQNEAQ (reference sequence). The CDR3 nucleotides read TGTGCCAGCAGCTTAGTCGGGGGGAACACTGAAGCTTTCTTT. Residues: CASSLVGGNTEAFF.

The gene calls are TRBV25-1 and TRBJ2-1, with unresolved D. The V end was cut by 6 bases, the J end by 0 bases, with 3 bases between. The CDR3 consists of 12 residues. The germline gives CDR1 MGHDK, CDR2 SYGVNS. CDR3 sequence reads: CASSRSYNEQFF. Here the CDR3 DNA reads TGTGCCAGCAGCCGCTCCTACAATGAGCAGTTCTTC.

V is TRBV30 and J is TRBJ1-2, with D perhaps TRBD1 (5 bases). Trimming removed 3 bases from V and 4 bases from J, with 12 bases in between. Germline CDR1 and CDR2: GTSNPN and SVGIG (reference sequence). This CDR3 spans 13 amino acids. This CDR3 reads CAWSVQVIYGYTF. The CDR3 nucleotides read TGTGCCTGGAGCGTACAGGTCATCTATGGCTACACCTTC.